This T cell receptor (beta chain) was retrieved from a study of cytomegalovirus exposure and HLA in healthy donors listed by TCRdb under 2017. Context from the whole study: According to an earlier analysis of several hundred of the donors, roughly 180 million T cells yielded 95 million to 140 million unique TCR beta sequences and about 300 Gb of sequence data. To predict cytomegalovirus infection status, the study brought together high-throughput TCR immunosequencing, statistical association of individual TCRs with disease status, and machine learning. Among the roughly 400 genotyped donors, approximately 76% belonged to the genetic ancestry cluster associated with self-reported Caucasian donors. To study patterns of TCR occurrence, a later analysis re-analyzed previously published TCR beta repertoires from 500 to 850 donors and added high-resolution HLA genotyping. Donor age, sex, ethnicity and CMV serostatus were compiled together with the repertoire data. The study was designed to test whether signatures of past pathogen exposure could be identified by cataloging public T cell receptors. Roughly 5 DR-DQ haplotypes were handled as single units for association and clustering, since linkage in the cohort was strong. The number of donors typed differed by locus, with about 620-630 for A, B, C, DRB1 and DQB1, roughly 520 for DQA1, over 600 for DPA1, and 472 for DPB1. An early release covering roughly 640 HLA-typed donors comprised about 290 gigabases of sequencing data and roughly 85 million unique TCR sequences. The T cell repertoires of some 670 subjects were profiled by immunosequencing and related to cytomegalovirus serostatus. On average, 235,054 unique TCR beta nucleotide sequences were sequenced per donor among some 430 genotyped donors of the cohort, with roughly 20% of those sequences being non-productive. An earlier analysis of nearly 600 of the donors applied high-throughput TCR beta sequencing to assess whether each TCR beta V gene segment acted as functional or pseudogenic. HLA typing included class I and class II loci at four-digit resolution. Besides the first cohort of approximately 710 subjects, a separate validation cohort made up of 120 different subjects was used. Genome-wide SNP genotypes for about three fifths of the 666 donors were used in a later genetic analysis, which treated that subset as a discovery cohort. All discovery cohort repertoires had been generated on a single sequencing platform. In the later analysis, no new phenotypic data were used to find candidate immune exposures; instead, reliance was placed on TCR beta sequences and their occurrence across donors. General findings and caveats noted by the study authors: A few of the identified cytomegalovirus-associated TCR beta chains were confirmed in vitro to be specific for cytomegalovirus antigens. Compared with equally common non-associated chains, HLA-associated TCR beta chains in a later analysis were more clonally expanded and had lower generation probabilities. Because the 87-base-pair reads could not distinguish some IMGT-functional V segments, including TRBV6-2 and TRBV6-3, those segments were excluded. A later analysis found that most CMV-associated TCR beta chains appeared HLA-restricted, with HLA associations seemingly driven largely by CMV exposure. In both the original and validation cohorts, the classifier was reported to diagnose cytomegalovirus status with high specificity and sensitivity. The authors suggested that the approach could potentially be extended to other disease states and immunological phenotypes. Broadly in line with IMGT annotations, most TCR beta V segments showed up in productive rearrangements about 87% or about 30% of the time in an earlier analysis of approximately 640 of the donors. Correlated functional status among segregating V segments might be attributable to linkage disequilibrium, but an unknown experimental factor could not be ruled out. HLA typing was unavailable for some donors at each locus, so association tests used only the typed subset. Specific HLA alleles were associated with 15,000 to 20,000 TCR beta sequences at a false discovery rate of 0.05 in a later analysis. A cluster of highly shared sequence variants was judged likely to represent a technical artifact of the sequencing pipeline. In a later analysis, several top co-occurrence clusters were reported to appear linked to parvovirus B19, influenza, CMV and Epstein-Barr virus. A later genetic analysis associated a missense DCLRE1C variant with V-gene and J-gene trimming of TCR beta chains, and an independent cohort replicated the association. When HLA alleles, especially DR and DQ, strongly co-occurred, attributing TCR associations to individual alleles was difficult. In the study, approximately 160 TCR beta chains were listed as associated with cytomegalovirus. In this cohort, only TCR beta chains were sequenced, and detectable features were limited by the absence of alpha or paired-chain data. For the cohort, immune exposure information was limited to CMV serostatus. A later analysis found that TCR association rates varied across HLA loci, with DRB1 alleles showing the most associated TCRs and HLA-C alleles the fewest. Presence/absence analyses assumed roughly uniform sequencing depth across donors, an assumption that may not hold. A further reported finding was that TCR beta sequences accurately predicted the HLA-A and HLA-B alleles for most subjects in the first cohort. Most TCR sequences were seen in very few donors, while some public TCRs were found in many individuals. According to a later genetic analysis, donors in an Asian-associated ancestry cluster had fewer N-insertions in productive TCRs than the roughly 670-donor mean. The earlier analysis of approximately 590 of the donors excluded some 15 rarely observed V segments, including chromosome 9 orphons, because counts were too low.

The cohort comprised fewer than 700 healthy bone marrow donors. Cohort members were all nominally healthy when sampled, although unrecorded immune exposures were likely present. The donor tested CMV seronegative, placing the donor among the 350 to 400 seronegative members of the cohort. A peripheral blood sample was provided by each donor, and peripheral blood mononuclear cells were used for TCR beta sequencing. Genomic DNA was extracted from the blood cell samples with the Qiagen DNeasy Blood Extraction Kit. The CDR3 runs 16 residues from the cysteine to the phenylalanine. Only the CDR3 portion is preserved as DNA: 48 bases, with reading frame beginning at the first base. The germline V gene (reference sequence) supplies CDR1 PRHDT and CDR2 FYEKMQ. Trimming removed 4 bases from V and 4 bases from J; the gene matches leave 3 bases unexplained. Library construction relied on the immunoSEQ multiplex PCR assay. For the multiplex PCR, a mixture combining 60 forward primers for TCR Vbeta segments and 13 reverse primers for TCR Jbeta segments was used. The CDR3 region of rearranged TCR beta genes was amplified from genomic DNA by a multiplex PCR assay. On the Illumina HiSeq System, the amplified TCR beta libraries were sequenced as 87-base-pair reads. As for how the authors treated the data: Across the roughly 640 repertoires, a later analysis counted tens of millions of unique TCR beta chains, about 10 million of which were shared by at least two donors. Raw reads were error-corrected and collapsed into unique sequences by a nearest-neighbor algorithm in which closely related sequences were merged to remove PCR and sequencing errors. To assign V, D and J gene segments, CDR3 sequences were aligned to IMGT reference sequences. Each retained sequence needed at least a six-nucleotide match to both a V gene segment and a J gene segment. A rearrangement was called productive if the CDR3 had no stop codons and remained in frame with V and J, and every other rearrangement was called non-productive. CDR3 was defined by IMGT convention, running from the second conserved V-encoded cysteine to the conserved J-encoded phenylalanine. In an earlier analysis of more than 550 of the donors, sequences lacking an unambiguous match to a single V gene segment were excluded. An earlier analysis of 587 of the donors classified V segments as functional when productive rearrangements were above 56.7% and as segregating when the standard deviation between donors was above 5%. A statistical classification framework was built to diagnose cytomegalovirus status from the catalog of TCR beta chain sequences. V and J gene assignment, in a later analysis, came from comparing TCR nucleotide sequences with IMGT/GENE-DB human TR gene sequences. Using the TCRdist pipeline, a later analysis assigned CDR3 sequences along with most-parsimonious VDJ recombination scenarios. In a later analysis, every TCR beta chain was defined by the combination of its CDR3 amino acid sequence and its V-gene family, and reads without a unique V-gene family were dropped. To address suspected cross-contamination and a sequencing artifact, a later analysis removed around 590 highly shared, low-generation-probability nucleotide sequences. In a later analysis, a clonal expansion index was calculated for each public chain from normalized within-repertoire ranks of inferred template counts. Generation probabilities in a later analysis came from a VDJ recombination model fitted to out-of-frame rearrangements, and those results were checked against IGoR. Hypergeometric tests were used in a later analysis to score TCR-TCR, TCR-HLA and TCR-CMV co-occurrence, with a repertoire-size bias correction applied to the TCR pairs. A later analysis estimated false discovery rates by permuting HLA or CMV assignments 20 times. A later analysis grouped co-occurring TCRs with DBSCAN, adding TCRdist sequence similarity when clustering within HLA-allele-positive subsets. Co-occurrence clustering excluded repertoires with fewer than 30,000 or more than 120,000 public chains, plus five with anomalous nucleotide sharing. This is the immuneACCESS table as TCRdb keeps it, with only in-frame sequences that have V and J called. A part of the clones is gone; compared with another copy, unresolved V genes explain less than half, and the rest is unexplained. The V and J calls and clone size were taken over from that table, and D and trimming were inferred from the DNA. The sample data list about 130,000 clones, and about four fifths of these were observed just once. The ten largest clonotypes hold 0.7% of the sample.

To note about this clone: The antigen this receptor binds is unknown. No much larger clone exists at a distance of one base, and base qualities are not known.

This clonotype was sampled from a man in his late teens or twenties in good health and CMV-seronegative. The specimen was PBMCs. The V and J segments used are TRBV13 and TRBJ2-3, and TRBD2 matches 15 of the central bases. CDR3 loop: CASSSRTSGGADTQYF. The DNA sequence reads TGTGCCAGCAGCTCCAGGACTAGCGGGGGGGCAGATACGCAGTATTTT. This CDR3, with the reference TRBV13 and TRBJ2-3 proteins standing in past its ends, gives the full variable domain AAGVIQSPRHLIKEKRETATLKCYPIPRHDTVYWYQQGPGQDPQFLISFYEKMQSDKGSIPDRFSAQQFSDYHSELNMSSLELGDSALYFCASSSRTSGGADTQYFGPGTRLTVL.